Described below is a single TCR beta chain sequence and its context. Its antigen is unknown. Trimming cost V 5 bases and J 2 bases, with 13 bases left between them. The germline gives CDR1 MNHEY, CDR2 SMNVEV (reference sequence). The CDR3 runs to 16 residues. Unique molecular identifiers were incorporated during preparation of the TCRbeta library. From the PCR reads, TCRdb called clonotypes with MiXCR, one entry per CDR3 protein. Seen here are 580,000 or so distinct CDR3 sequences, more than 20% observed once, and the top ten hold around an eighth. This sample is part of a study of T-cell reconstitution after alpha-beta-depleted transplantation in children. Study conclusions and caveats: A year had passed since transplant, and T-cell counts and diversity by then came mostly from newly produced T cells.

The chain recombines TRBV27 with TRBJ2-6; D is perhaps TRBD1 (6 bases). This sequence originates from a boy in the first two years of life who had a stem cell transplant for acute myeloid leukemia, so the T cells may come from the graft donor. The material sequenced was PBMCs, mostly from graft donor cells, taken 360 days after TCRalphabeta/CD19-depleted stem cell transplant. The CDR3 is CASSQHREAGANVLTF. CDR3 in DNA: TGTGCCAGCAGTCAGCACAGGGAAGCTGGGGCCAACGTCCTGACTTTC.